This TCR beta chain was captured by sequencing in a study of early T cells in non-severe SARS-CoV-2 infection. Across the study: Chains from this unsorted whole-blood bulk RNA could not be paired.

Individual cDNA molecules were tagged with unique molecular identifiers. TCRdb reprocessed the 5' RACE reads via MiXCR and lists one record per CDR3 protein. Here the sample spans just over 60,000 distinct CDR3 sequences, 7.5% to 10% being singletons. Study-wide results and limits: Using VDJdb, the matching emphasized anti-spike CD8 responses while missing private and CD4 specificities.

This clonotype occurred many times. What it recognizes is unknown. V dropped 1 base and J dropped 11 bases, with 12 bases sitting between them. The CDR3 is 13 residues long. Germline V gene data show CDR1 as SEHNR and CDR2 as FQNEAQ (reference sequence). The source is an adult who was a healthcare worker with PCR-confirmed SARS-CoV-2 infection or an uninfected control (not recorded which). Sequencing input: whole blood. The chain links TRBV7-9 to TRBJ1-5; D possibly corresponds to TRBD1 (6 bases). The CDR3, as DNA: TGTGCCAGCAGCTTAGAATTTGGGACAACCCAGCATTTT. Translated: CASSLEFGTTQHF.